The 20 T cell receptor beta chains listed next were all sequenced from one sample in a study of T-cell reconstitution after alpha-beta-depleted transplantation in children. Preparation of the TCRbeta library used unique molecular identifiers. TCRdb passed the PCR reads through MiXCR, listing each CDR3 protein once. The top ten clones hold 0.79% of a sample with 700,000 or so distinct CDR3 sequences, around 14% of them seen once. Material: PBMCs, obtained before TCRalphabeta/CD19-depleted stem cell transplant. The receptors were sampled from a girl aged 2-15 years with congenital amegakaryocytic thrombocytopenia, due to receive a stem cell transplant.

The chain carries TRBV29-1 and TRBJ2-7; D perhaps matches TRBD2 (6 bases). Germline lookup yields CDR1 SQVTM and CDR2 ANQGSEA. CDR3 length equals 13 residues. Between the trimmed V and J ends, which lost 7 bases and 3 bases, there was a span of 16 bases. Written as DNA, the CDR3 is TGCAGCGCTCGGGACTGGATGAACTACGAGCAGTACTTC. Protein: CSARDWMNYEQYF.

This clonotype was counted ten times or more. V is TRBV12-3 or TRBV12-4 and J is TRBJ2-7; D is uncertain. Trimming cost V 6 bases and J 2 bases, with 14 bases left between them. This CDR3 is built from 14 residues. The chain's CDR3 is CASSRPIVPYEQYF. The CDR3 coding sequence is TGTGCCAGCAGCCGCCCGATTGTGCCCTACGAGCAGTACTTC.

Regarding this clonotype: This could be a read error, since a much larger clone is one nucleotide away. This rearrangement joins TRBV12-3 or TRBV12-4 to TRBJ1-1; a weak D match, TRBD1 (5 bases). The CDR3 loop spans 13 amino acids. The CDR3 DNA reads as TGTGTCAGCAGTGCCGAGGGGATAAATGAAGCTTTCTTT. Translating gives CVSSAEGINEAFF.

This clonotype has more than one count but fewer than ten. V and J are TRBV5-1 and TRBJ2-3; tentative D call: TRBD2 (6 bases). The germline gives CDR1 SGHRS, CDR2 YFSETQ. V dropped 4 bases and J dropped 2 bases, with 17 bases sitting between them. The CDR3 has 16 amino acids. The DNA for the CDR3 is TGCGCCAGCAGCCTGGGGGTCGGGAGTGTCACAGATACGCAGTATTTT. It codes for CASSLGVGSVTDTQYF.

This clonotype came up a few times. The CDR3 loop reads CASSLSLDEQYF. In nucleotides, the CDR3 is TGTGCCAGCAGCTTGTCTCTCGACGAGCAGTACTTC. The chain has TRBV7-9 and TRBJ2-7; D not certain. This CDR3 is built from 12 residues. CDR1 is SEHNR and CDR2 is FQNEAQ in the germline V gene (reference sequence). V lost 3 bases and J lost 5, with 8 bases in between. Full variable domain (outside the CDR3, taken from reference TRBV7-9 and TRBJ2-7): DTGVSQNPRHKITKRGQNVTFRCDPISEHNRLYWYRQTLGQGPEFLTYFQNEAQLEKSRLLSDRFSAERPKGSFSTLEIQRTEQGDSAMYLCASSLSLDEQYFGPGTRLTVT.

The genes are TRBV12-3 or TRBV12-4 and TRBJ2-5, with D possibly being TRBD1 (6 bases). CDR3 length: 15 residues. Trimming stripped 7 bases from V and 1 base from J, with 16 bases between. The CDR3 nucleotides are TGTGCCAGCACTCGAACAGGGTCTGGCCAAGAGACCCAGTACTTC. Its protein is CASTRTGSGQETQYF.

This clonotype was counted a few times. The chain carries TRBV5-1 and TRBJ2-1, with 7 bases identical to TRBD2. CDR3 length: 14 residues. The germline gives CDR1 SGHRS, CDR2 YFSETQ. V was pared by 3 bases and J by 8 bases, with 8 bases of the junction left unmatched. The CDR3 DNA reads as TGCGCCAGCAGCTCCGGACTAGAAGCGCATGAGCAGTTCTTC. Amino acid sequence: CASSSGLEAHEQFF.

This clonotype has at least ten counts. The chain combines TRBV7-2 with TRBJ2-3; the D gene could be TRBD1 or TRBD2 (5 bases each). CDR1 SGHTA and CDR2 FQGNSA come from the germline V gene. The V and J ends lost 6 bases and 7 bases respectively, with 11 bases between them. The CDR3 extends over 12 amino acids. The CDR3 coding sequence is TGTGCCAGCAGGACAGAGGGATATACGCAGTATTTT. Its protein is CASRTEGYTQYF.

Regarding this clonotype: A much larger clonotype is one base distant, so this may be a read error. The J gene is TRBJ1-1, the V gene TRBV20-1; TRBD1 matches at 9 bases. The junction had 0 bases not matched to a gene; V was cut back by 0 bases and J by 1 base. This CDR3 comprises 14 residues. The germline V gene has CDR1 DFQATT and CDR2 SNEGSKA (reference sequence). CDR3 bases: TGCAGTGCTAGAGAGACAGGGGGGAACACTGAAGCTTTCTTT. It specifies CSARETGGNTEAFF.

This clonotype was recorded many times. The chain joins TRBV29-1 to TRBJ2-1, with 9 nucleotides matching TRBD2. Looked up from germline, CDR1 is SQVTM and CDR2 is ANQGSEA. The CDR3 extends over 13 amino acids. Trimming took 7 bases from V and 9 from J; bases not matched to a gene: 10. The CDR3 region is CSGEREDHTEQFF. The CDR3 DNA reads TGCAGCGGCGAGCGGGAGGACCACACTGAGCAGTTCTTC.

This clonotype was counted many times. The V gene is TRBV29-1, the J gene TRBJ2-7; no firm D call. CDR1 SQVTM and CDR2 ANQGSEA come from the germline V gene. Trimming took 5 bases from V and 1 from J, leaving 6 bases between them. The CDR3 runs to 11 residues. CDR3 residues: CSVFSSYEQYF. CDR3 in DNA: TGCAGCGTTTTCAGTTCCTACGAGCAGTACTTC.

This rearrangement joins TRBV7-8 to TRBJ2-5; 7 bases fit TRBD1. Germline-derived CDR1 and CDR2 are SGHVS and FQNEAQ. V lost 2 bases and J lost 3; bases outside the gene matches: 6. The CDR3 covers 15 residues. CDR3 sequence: CASSLPSTGKETQYF. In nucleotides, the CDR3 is TGTGCCAGCAGCTTACCTTCGACAGGGAAAGAGACCCAGTACTTC.

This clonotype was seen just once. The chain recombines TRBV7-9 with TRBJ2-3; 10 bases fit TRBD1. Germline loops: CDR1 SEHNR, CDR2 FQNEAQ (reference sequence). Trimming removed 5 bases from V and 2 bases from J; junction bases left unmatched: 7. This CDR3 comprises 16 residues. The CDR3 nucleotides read TGTGCCAGCAGCCCTCGGACAGGGGGTTTCACAGATACGCAGTATTTT. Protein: CASSPRTGGFTDTQYF. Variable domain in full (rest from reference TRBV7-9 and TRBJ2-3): DTGVSQNPRHKITKRGQNVTFRCDPISEHNRLYWYRQTLGQGPEFLTYFQNEAQLEKSRLLSDRFSAERPKGSFSTLEIQRTEQGDSAMYLCASSPRTGGFTDTQYFGPGTRLTVL.

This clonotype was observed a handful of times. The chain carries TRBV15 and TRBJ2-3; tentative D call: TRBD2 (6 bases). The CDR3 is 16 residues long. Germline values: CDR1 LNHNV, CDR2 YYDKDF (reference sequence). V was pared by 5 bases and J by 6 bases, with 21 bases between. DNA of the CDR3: TGTGCCACCAGCCGACCAGGGCGGGATTTCTTGGATACGCAGTATTTT. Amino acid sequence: CATSRPGRDFLDTQYF.

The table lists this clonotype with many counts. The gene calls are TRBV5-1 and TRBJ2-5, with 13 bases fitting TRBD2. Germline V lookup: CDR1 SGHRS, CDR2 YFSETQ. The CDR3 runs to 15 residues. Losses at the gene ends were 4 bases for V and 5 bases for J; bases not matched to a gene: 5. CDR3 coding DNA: TGCGCCAGCAGCAAGGGACTAGCGGGGCACGAGACCCAGTACTTC. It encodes CASSKGLAGHETQYF. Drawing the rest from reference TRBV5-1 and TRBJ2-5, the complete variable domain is KAGVTQTPRYLIKTRGQQVTLSCSPISGHRSVSWYQQTPGQGLQFLFEYFSETQRNKGNFPGRFSGRQFSNSRSEMNVSTLELGDSALYLCASSKGLAGHETQYFGPGTRLLVL.

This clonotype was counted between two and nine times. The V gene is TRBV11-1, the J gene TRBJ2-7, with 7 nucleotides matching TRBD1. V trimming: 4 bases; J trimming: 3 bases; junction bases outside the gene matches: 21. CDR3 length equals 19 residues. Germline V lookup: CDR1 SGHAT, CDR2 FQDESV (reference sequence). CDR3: CASSSTRPTPDRLYYEQYF. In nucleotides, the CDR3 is TGTGCCAGCAGCTCAACCCGACCGACCCCGGACAGGCTTTACTACGAGCAGTACTTC.

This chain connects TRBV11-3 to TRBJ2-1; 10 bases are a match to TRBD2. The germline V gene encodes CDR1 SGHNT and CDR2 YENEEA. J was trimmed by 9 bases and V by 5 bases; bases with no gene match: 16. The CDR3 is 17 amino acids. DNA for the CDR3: TGTGCCAGCAGCGAAACTAGCGGGATCCCCGGGCACGGTGAGCAGTTCTTC. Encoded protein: CASSETSGIPGHGEQFF.

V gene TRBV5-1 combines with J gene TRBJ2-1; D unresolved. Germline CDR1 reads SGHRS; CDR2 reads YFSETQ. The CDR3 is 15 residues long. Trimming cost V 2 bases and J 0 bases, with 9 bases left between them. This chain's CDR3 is CASSFGMASYNEQFF. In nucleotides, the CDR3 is TGCGCCAGCAGCTTTGGGATGGCCTCCTACAATGAGCAGTTCTTC. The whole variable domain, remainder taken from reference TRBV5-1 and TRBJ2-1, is KAGVTQTPRYLIKTRGQQVTLSCSPISGHRSVSWYQQTPGQGLQFLFEYFSETQRNKGNFPGRFSGRQFSNSRSEMNVSTLELGDSALYLCASSFGMASYNEQFFGPGTRLTVL.

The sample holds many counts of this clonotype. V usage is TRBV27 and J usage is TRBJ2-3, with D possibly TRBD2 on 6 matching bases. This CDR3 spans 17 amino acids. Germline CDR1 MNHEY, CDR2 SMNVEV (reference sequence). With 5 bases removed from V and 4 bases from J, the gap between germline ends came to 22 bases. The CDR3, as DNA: TGTGCCAGCAGTCCCCGAAGACTAGTTTTACTTGCAGATACGCAGTATTTT. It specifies CASSPRRLVLLADTQYF.

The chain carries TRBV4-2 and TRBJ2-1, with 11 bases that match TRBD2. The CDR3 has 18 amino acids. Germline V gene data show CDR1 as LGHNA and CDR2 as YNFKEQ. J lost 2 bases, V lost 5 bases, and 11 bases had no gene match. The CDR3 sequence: CASSKRLAGRSPYNEQFF. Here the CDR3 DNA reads TGTGCCAGCAGCAAAAGACTAGCGGGGCGCAGCCCCTACAATGAGCAGTTCTTC.